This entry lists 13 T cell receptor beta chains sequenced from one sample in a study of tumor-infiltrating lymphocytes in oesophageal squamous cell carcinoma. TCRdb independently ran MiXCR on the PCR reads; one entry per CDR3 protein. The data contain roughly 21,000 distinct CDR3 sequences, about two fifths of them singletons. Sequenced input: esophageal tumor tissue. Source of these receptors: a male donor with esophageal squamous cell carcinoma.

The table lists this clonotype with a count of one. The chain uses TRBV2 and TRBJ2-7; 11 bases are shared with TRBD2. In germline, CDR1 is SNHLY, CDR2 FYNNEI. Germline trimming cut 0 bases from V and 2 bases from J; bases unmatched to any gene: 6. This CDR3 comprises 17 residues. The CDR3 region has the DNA TGTGCCAGCAGTGAAGCCGGACTAGCGGGCCTAACCTACGAGCAGTACTTC. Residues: CASSEAGLAGLTYEQYF.

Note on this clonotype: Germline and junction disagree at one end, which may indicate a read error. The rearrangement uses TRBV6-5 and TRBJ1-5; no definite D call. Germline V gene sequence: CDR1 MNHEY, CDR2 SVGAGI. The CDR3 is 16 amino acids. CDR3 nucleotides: TGTGCCAGCAGTGACTCGGGGTTCGGGTGCAATCAGCCCCAGCATTTT. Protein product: CASSDSGFGCNQPQHF.

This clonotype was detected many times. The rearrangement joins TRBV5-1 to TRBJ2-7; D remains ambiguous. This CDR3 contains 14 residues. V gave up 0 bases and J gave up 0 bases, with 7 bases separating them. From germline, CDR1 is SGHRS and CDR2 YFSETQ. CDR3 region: CASSLEQVSYEQYF. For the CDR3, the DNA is TGCGCCAGCAGCTTGGAGCAGGTCTCCTACGAGCAGTACTTC.

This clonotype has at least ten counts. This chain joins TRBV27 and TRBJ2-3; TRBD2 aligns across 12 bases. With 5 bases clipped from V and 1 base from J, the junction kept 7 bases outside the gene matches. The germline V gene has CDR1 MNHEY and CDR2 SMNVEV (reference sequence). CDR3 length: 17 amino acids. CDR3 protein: CASSPRTSGIGTDTQYF. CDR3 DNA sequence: TGTGCCAGCAGTCCCAGGACTAGCGGGATAGGCACAGATACGCAGTATTTT.

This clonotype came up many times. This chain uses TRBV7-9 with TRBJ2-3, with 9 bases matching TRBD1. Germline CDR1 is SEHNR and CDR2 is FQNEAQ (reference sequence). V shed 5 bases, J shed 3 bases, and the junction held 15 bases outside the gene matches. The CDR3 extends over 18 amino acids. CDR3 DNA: TGTGCCAGCAGCAAGCCTCAGTCCGGGACAGGGCGGACAGATACGCAGTATTTT. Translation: CASSKPQSGTGRTDTQYF.

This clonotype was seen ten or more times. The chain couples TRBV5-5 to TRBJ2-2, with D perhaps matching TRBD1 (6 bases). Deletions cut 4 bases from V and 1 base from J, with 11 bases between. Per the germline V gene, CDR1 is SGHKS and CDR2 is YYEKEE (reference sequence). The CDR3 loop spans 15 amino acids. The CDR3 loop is CASSRGTLNTGELFF. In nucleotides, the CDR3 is TGTGCCAGCAGCAGGGGGACATTGAACACCGGGGAGCTGTTTTTT.

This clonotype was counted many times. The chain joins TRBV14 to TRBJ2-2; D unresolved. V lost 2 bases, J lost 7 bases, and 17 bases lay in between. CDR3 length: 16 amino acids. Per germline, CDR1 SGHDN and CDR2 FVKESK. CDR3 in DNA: TGTGCCAGCAGCCAAAATTCACGGGTCGGCGTCGGGGAGCTGTTTTTT. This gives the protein CASSQNSRVGVGELFF.

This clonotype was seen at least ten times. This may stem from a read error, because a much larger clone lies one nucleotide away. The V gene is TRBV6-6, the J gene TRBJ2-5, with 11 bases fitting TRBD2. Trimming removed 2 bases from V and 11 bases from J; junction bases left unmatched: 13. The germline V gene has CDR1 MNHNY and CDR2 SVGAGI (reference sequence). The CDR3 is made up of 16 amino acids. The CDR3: CASSYGGLADYNEQYF. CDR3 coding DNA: TGTGCCAGCAGTTACGGGGGACTAGCGGATTACAATGAGCAGTACTTC.

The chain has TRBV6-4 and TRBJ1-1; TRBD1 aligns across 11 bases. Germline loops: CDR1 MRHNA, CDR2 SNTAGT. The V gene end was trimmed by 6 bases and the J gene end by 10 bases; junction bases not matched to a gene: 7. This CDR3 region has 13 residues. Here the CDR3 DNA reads TGTGCCAGCAGCCGGGACAGGGGGGAGAGAGCTTTCTTT. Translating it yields CASSRDRGERAFF.

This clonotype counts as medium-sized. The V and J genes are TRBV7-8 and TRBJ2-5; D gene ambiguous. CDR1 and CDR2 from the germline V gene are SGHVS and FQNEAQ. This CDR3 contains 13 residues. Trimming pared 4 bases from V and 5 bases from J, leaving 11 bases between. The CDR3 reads CASSYSGWETQYF. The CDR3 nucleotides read TGTGCCAGCAGCTACTCCGGGTGGGAGACCCAGTACTTC.

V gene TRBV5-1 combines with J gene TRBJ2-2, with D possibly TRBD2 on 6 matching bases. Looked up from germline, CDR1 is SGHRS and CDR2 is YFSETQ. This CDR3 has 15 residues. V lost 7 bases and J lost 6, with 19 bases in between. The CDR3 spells CASARGGGGAGELFF. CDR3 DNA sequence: TGCGCCAGCGCCCGGGGCGGAGGAGGGGCCGGGGAGCTGTTTTTT.

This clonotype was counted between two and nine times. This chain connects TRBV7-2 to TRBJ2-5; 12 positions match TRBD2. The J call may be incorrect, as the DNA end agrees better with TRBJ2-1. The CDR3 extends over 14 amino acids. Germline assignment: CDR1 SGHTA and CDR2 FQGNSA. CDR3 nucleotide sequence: TGTGCCAGCAGACGGACTAGCGGGATCAATGAGCAGTTCTTC. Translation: CASRRTSGINEQFF.

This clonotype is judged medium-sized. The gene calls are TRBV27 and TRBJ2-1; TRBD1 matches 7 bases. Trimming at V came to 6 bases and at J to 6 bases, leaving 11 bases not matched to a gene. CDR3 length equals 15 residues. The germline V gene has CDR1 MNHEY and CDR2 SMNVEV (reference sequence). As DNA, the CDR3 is TGTGCCAGCAGAAACAGGGGTTTGCTAGTCAATGAGCAGTTCTTC. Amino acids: CASRNRGLLVNEQFF.